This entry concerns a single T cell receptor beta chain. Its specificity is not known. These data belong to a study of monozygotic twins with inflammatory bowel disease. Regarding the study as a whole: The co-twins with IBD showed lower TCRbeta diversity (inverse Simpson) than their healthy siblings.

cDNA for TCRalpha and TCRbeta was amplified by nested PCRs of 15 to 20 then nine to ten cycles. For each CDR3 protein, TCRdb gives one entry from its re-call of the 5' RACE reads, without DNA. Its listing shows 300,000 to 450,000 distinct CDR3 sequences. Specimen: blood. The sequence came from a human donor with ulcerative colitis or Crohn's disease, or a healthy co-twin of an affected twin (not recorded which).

The chain's CDR3 is CASSSIPSTVMNTEAFF. The rearrangement uses TRBV7-9 and TRBJ1-1; the D call from TCRdb, TRBD1, cannot be confirmed without DNA. CDR3 size: 17 residues. The V gene's germline CDR1 is SEHNR and CDR2 FQNEAQ (reference sequence).